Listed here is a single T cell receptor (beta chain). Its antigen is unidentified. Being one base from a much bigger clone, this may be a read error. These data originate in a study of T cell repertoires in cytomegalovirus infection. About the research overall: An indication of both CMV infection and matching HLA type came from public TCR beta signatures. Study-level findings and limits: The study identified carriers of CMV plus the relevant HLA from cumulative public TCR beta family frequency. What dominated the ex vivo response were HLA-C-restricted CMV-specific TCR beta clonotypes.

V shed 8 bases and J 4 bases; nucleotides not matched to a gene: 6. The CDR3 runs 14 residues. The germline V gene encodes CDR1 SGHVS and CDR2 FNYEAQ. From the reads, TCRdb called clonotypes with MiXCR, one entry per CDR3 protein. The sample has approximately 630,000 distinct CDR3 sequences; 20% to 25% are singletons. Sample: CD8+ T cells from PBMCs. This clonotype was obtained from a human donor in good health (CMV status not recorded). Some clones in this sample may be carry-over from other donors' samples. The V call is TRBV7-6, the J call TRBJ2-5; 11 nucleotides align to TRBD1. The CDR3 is CASVKDRGRETQYF. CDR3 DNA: TGTGCCAGCGTCAAGGACAGGGGGCGAGAGACCCAGTACTTC.